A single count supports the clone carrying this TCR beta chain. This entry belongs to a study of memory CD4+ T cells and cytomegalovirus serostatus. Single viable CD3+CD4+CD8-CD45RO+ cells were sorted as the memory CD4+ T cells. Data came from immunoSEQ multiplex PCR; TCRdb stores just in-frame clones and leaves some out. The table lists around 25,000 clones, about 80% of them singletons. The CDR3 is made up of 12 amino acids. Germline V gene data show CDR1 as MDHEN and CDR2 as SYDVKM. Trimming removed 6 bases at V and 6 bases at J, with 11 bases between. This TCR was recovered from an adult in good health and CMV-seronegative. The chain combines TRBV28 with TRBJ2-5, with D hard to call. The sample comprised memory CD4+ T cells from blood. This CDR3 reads CASRTLLKTQYF. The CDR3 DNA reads TGTGCCAGCAGGACCTTGCTAAAGACCCAGTACTTC.